The 29 T cell receptor beta chains listed next were all sequenced from one sample in a study of CD8+CD57+ T cells in acquired aplastic anemia. All patients picked for sequencing had shown, by flow cytometry, an expansion of CD8+CD57+ cells. Profiles of TCR beta VDJ and CDR3 were generated from a genomic DNA template. TCRdb used MiXCR to reprocess the reads, holding one entry per CDR3 protein. The repertoire holds some 200,000 distinct CDR3 sequences, 65% seen once, with about 60% in the top ten. The sequencing input was sorted CD4+, CD8+, or CD8+CD57+ T cells (not recorded which) from PBMCs. All receptors derive from a human donor with aplastic anemia.

This chain uses TRBV15 with TRBJ1-4, with D maybe TRBD1 (6 bases). Trimming removed 11 bases at V and 4 bases at J, with 14 bases between. CDR1 and CDR2 from the germline V gene are LNHNV and YYDKDF (reference sequence). The CDR3 runs 13 residues. The CDR3 region has the DNA TGTGCCGGAACAGACAGGCTTAATGAAAAACTGTTTTTT. Protein: CAGTDRLNEKLFF.

CDR3 protein: CATEDRLYNSPLHF. The CDR3 nucleotides are TGTGCCACAGAAGACCGTCTCTATAATTCACCCCTCCACTTT. The rearrangement uses TRBV10-3 and TRBJ1-6; D is undetermined. The germline CDR1 and CDR2 sequences are ENHRY and SYGVKD. CDR3 length: 14 residues. V lost 10 bases, J lost 3 bases, and 13 bases lay in between.

The CDR3 is CASSYGGNFSPLHF. DNA for the CDR3: TGTGCCAGCAGTTACGGGGGGAACTTCTCACCCCTCCACTTT. The genes are TRBV6-5 and TRBJ1-6, with D perhaps TRBD1 (5 bases). Between the trimmed V and J ends, which lost 2 bases and 10 bases, there was a span of 12 bases. This CDR3 is built from 14 residues. CDR1 MNHEY and CDR2 SVGAGI come from the germline V gene.

The rearrangement links TRBV20-1 to TRBJ2-7; 7 bases are shared with TRBD1. The CDR3 has 16 amino acids. V gave up 0 bases and J gave up 5 bases; unmatched junction bases: 13. Per germline, CDR1 DFQATT and CDR2 SNEGSKA (reference sequence). CDR3 DNA: TGCAGTGCTAGAGATTATTGGGGACAGAGGTTGGACGAGCAGTACTTC. Its translation: CSARDYWGQRLDEQYF.

This clonotype was counted a single time. The chain has TRBV10-3 and TRBJ1-1, with 7 bases identical to TRBD1. CDR3 length equals 12 residues. Trimming at V came to 6 bases and at J to 4 bases, leaving 2 bases not matched to a gene. In germline, CDR1 is ENHRY, CDR2 SYGVKD. As DNA, the CDR3 is TGTGCCATCAGCGGGACAGTCACTGAAGCTTTCTTT. Its protein product is CAISGTVTEAFF.

The V and J genes are TRBV10-3 and TRBJ1-2, with TRBD1 as a possible D gene (5 bases). V was cut by 6 bases and J by 6 bases, with 14 bases left in between. This CDR3 spans 13 amino acids. Germline V gives CDR1 ENHRY, CDR2 SYGVKD. The CDR3 DNA follows: TGTGCCATCAGGGTCAGGGAGGAGGATGGCTACACCTTC. It codes for CAIRVREEDGYTF.

This sequence joins TRBV10-1 and TRBJ2-5, with 8 bases lining up with TRBD2. The length of the CDR3 is 14 residues. V shed 8 bases and J 4 bases; nucleotides not matched to a gene: 9. Germline V gives CDR1 WNHNN, CDR2 SYGVQD (reference sequence). The CDR3 loop is CASGDGGARETQYF. Here the CDR3 DNA reads TGCGCCAGCGGGGACGGGGGGGCGCGAGAGACCCAGTACTTC.

The V and J genes are TRBV7-3 and TRBJ2-2, with D possibly matching TRBD1 (6 bases). Germline CDR1 SGHTA, CDR2 FQGTGA. Trimming shortened V by 3 bases and J by 5 bases, and 10 bases separated the two germline ends. This CDR3 is built from 14 residues. This chain's CDR3 is CASSLPGVTGELFF. In DNA, the CDR3 is TGTGCCAGCAGCTTGCCAGGGGTTACCGGGGAGCTGTTTTTT.

The V call is TRBV7-9, the J call TRBJ1-2; 10 nucleotides line up with TRBD1. Germline values: CDR1 SEHNR, CDR2 FQNEAQ (reference sequence). This CDR3 has 16 amino acids. Trimming cost V 5 bases and J 1 base; bases outside gene matches: 7. CDR3 protein: CASSIRTGGNNYGYTF. The CDR3 DNA reads TGTGCCAGCAGCATCCGGACAGGGGGAAATAACTATGGCTACACCTTC.

The chain has TRBV7-2 and TRBJ2-1; 16 bases fit TRBD2. There are 16 residues in the CDR3. Per germline, CDR1 SGHTA and CDR2 FQGNSA. V lost 5 bases to trimming and J lost 9 bases; unmatched junction nucleotides: 7. The CDR3 DNA is TGTGCCAGCAGCCCTCCGGGACTAGCGGGGGGGCGTGAGCAGTTCTTC. This sequence encodes CASSPPGLAGGREQFF.

The table lists this clonotype with many counts. This rearrangement joins TRBV7-9 to TRBJ2-1; D not certain. CDR1 and CDR2 (germline): SEHNR, FQNEAQ (reference sequence). The V gene lost 7 bases and the J gene lost 0 bases, with 4 bases spanning the gap. This CDR3 has 12 amino acids. The CDR3 here is CASTGSYNEQFF. As DNA, the CDR3 is TGTGCCAGCACCGGCTCCTACAATGAGCAGTTCTTC.

A few counts support this clonotype. The V gene is TRBV20-1, the J gene TRBJ2-7; TRBD1 matches at 7 bases. The CDR3 is 15 residues long. Germline lookup yields CDR1 DFQATT and CDR2 SNEGSKA (reference sequence). Unmatched junction bases numbered 14, after V lost 6 bases and J lost 3 bases. The CDR3 spells CSAEGGATPIYEQYF. The CDR3 DNA sequence: TGCAGTGCCGAAGGGGGCGCTACTCCGATCTACGAGCAGTACTTC.

This clonotype was observed a few times. CDR3 in DNA: TGTGCCATCAGTGGCGGGAGTGAGCAGTTCTTC. Its protein is CAISGGSEQFF. The chain has TRBV10-3 and TRBJ2-1, with 7 nucleotides matching TRBD2. V shed 4 bases, J shed 9 bases, and the junction held 0 bases outside the gene matches. Germline loops: CDR1 ENHRY, CDR2 SYGVKD. CDR3 length: 11 residues.

This clonotype appeared many times. V and J are TRBV2 and TRBJ2-1; D is unclear. The CDR3 has 13 residues. V lost 3 bases, J lost 5 bases, and 8 bases lay in between. Looked up from germline, CDR1 is SNHLY and CDR2 is FYNNEI. Here the CDR3 reads CASSDVGNNEQFF. In DNA, the CDR3 is TGTGCCAGCAGTGACGTGGGAAACAATGAGCAGTTCTTC. The whole variable domain, filled in from reference TRBV2 and TRBJ2-1, reads EPEVTQTPSHQVTQMGQEVILRCVPISNHLYFYWYRQILGQKVEFLVSFYNNEISEKSEIFDDQFSVERPDGSNFTLKIRSTKLEDSAMYFCASSDVGNNEQFFGPGTRLTVL.

This clonotype was picked up many times. The rearrangement uses TRBV25-1 and TRBJ2-3; D might be TRBD1 or TRBD2, each matching 5 bases. This CDR3 comprises 15 residues. V dropped 8 bases and J dropped 2 bases, with 17 bases sitting between them. The V gene's germline CDR1 is MGHDK and CDR2 SYGVNS. CDR3 sequence (DNA): TGTGCCAGCGGGGACCCCACCCTAAACACAGATACGCAGTATTTT. It encodes CASGDPTLNTDTQYF. The full variable domain, completed using reference TRBV25-1 and TRBJ2-3, is EADIYQTPRYLVIGTGKKITLECSQTMGHDKMYWYQQDPGMELHLIHYSYGVNSTEKGDLSSESTVSRIRTEHFPLTLESARPSHTSQYLCASGDPTLNTDTQYFGPGTRLTVL.

The chain couples TRBV20-1 to TRBJ1-1, with 7 bases fitting TRBD1. Trimming cost V 0 bases and J 3 bases; bases outside gene matches: 1. This CDR3 has 13 amino acids. CDR1 and CDR2 (germline): DFQATT, SNEGSKA (reference sequence). CDR3 in DNA: TGCAGTGCTAGAGAGGACAGGTACACTGAAGCTTTCTTT. Translating it yields CSAREDRYTEAFF.

There are many counts of this clonotype. The rearrangement joins TRBV4-1 to TRBJ2-2; D ambiguous. This CDR3 has 15 amino acids. The germline CDR1 and CDR2 sequences are MGHRA and YSYEKL. V shed 1 base and J shed 4 bases, with 10 bases lying between them. DNA for the CDR3: TGCGCCAGCAGCCAAGTAGGTCCCTCCACCGGGGAGCTGTTTTTT. This encodes CASSQVGPSTGELFF.

This clonotype was observed at least ten times. J is TRBJ2-3 and V is TRBV7-9; 8 nucleotides match TRBD2. The germline V gene has CDR1 SEHNR and CDR2 FQNEAQ (reference sequence). The ends lost 5 bases at V and 2 bases at J; junction bases unmatched: 24. The CDR3 runs to 21 residues. CDR3 in DNA: TGTGCCAGCAGCCGGCCCTCCCGGGGGGGCAAATCTTCCTATTCCACAGATACGCAGTATTTT. It is translated as CASSRPSRGGKSSYSTDTQYF.

CDR3 coding DNA: TGCGCCAGCCTGCCTGACACTAGCGTTGAGCAGTTCTTC. Encoded protein: CASLPDTSVEQFF. The gene calls are TRBV5-1 and TRBJ2-1; 7 bases fit TRBD2. CDR3 length: 13 residues. The V gene's germline CDR1 is SGHRS and CDR2 YFSETQ. V shed 7 bases and J 9 bases; nucleotides not matched to a gene: 10.

This sequence joins TRBV10-3 and TRBJ1-2, with D tentatively TRBD1 (5 bases). V lost 6 bases and J 6 bases, leaving 17 bases between the germline ends. CDR1 and CDR2 from the germline V gene are ENHRY and SYGVKD. The CDR3 is 14 residues long. CDR3 DNA: TGTGCCATCAGGGGACCCAGGGTTTCAGATGGCTACACCTTC. It translates to CAIRGPRVSDGYTF.

Only one count was recorded for this clonotype. The chain uses TRBV10-3 and TRBJ1-1; TRBD1 might be the D (5 bases). Deletions cut 3 bases from V and 2 bases from J, with 13 bases between. Germline values: CDR1 ENHRY, CDR2 SYGVKD. The CDR3 runs to 15 residues. The CDR3: CAISDPLGRNTEAFF. The CDR3 nucleotides are TGTGCCATCAGTGACCCTTTGGGGCGTAACACTGAAGCTTTCTTT.

The V call is TRBV24-1, the J call TRBJ1-5, with unresolved D. CDR1 KGHDR and CDR2 SFDVKD come from the germline V gene. The CDR3 loop spans 13 amino acids. Between the trimmed V and J ends, which lost 7 bases and 3 bases, there was a span of 9 bases. CDR3 protein: CATSDTLNQPQHF. The DNA of the CDR3 is TGTGCCACCAGCGACACCCTCAATCAGCCCCAGCATTTT.

The J gene is TRBJ1-2, the V gene TRBV7-2, with TRBD1 as a possible D gene (5 bases). Germline lookup yields CDR1 SGHTA and CDR2 FQGNSA. Trimming took off 5 bases at V and 6 bases at J, with 25 bases between the two ends. This CDR3 region has 17 residues. This CDR3 is CASSQDSRGAALDGYTF. In DNA, the CDR3 is TGTGCCAGCAGCCAGGATTCAAGAGGGGCCGCCCTCGATGGCTACACCTTC.

The chain employs TRBV2 and TRBJ2-7; 15 nucleotides match TRBD2. The V gene's germline CDR1 is SNHLY and CDR2 FYNNEI. The CDR3 contains 14 residues. The ends lost 6 bases at V and 3 bases at J; junction bases unmatched: 0. Here the CDR3 reads CASRGLAGGYEQYF. The DNA of the CDR3 is TGTGCCAGCAGGGGACTAGCGGGAGGCTACGAGCAGTACTTC.

The chain uses TRBV29-1 and TRBJ2-1; 10 bases fit TRBD2. This CDR3 is 15 amino acids long. After removal of 0 bases from V and 6 bases from J, the junction contained 5 bases not matched to a gene. Germline V gene sequence: CDR1 SQVTM, CDR2 ANQGSEA. In nucleotides, the CDR3 is TGCAGCGTTGAAGAGGGGCTAGCGGGAGTCAATGAGCAGTTCTTC. This encodes CSVEEGLAGVNEQFF.

This clonotype was seen ten or more times. The chain joins TRBV19 to TRBJ2-2; 10 bases agree with TRBD2. The CDR3 has 16 residues. Germline values: CDR1 LNHDA, CDR2 SQIVND (reference sequence). The ends lost 9 bases at V and 3 bases at J; junction bases unmatched: 10. The CDR3 is CASNPLAGRDTGELFF. The CDR3 DNA sequence: TGTGCCAGCAACCCACTAGCGGGACGGGACACCGGGGAGCTGTTTTTT.

This clonotype was detected a few times. The rearrangement uses TRBV6-5 and TRBJ2-7; D unclear. The CDR3 is made up of 14 amino acids. Germline V gene sequence: CDR1 MNHEY, CDR2 SVGAGI. V lost 0 bases, J lost 0 bases, and 6 bases lay in between. DNA for the CDR3: TGTGCCAGCAGTTACTCCGCGAGCTCCTACGAGCAGTACTTC. It codes for CASSYSASSYEQYF.

The rearrangement links TRBV3-1 to TRBJ2-5, with unresolved D. The V end was cut by 3 bases, the J end by 2 bases, with 16 bases between. Germline CDR1 and CDR2: LGHDT and YNNKEL (reference sequence). This CDR3 comprises 16 residues. CDR3 loop: CASSHLYRALQETQYF. The CDR3, as DNA: TGTGCCAGCAGCCACCTGTACCGGGCCCTACAAGAGACCCAGTACTTC.

This clonotype turned up a few times. The chain employs TRBV20-1 and TRBJ1-1; unclear D gene. Trimming left V 1 base short and J 1 base short, with 10 bases between. This CDR3 spans 14 amino acids. The germline CDR1 and CDR2 sequences are DFQATT and SNEGSKA (reference sequence). In DNA, the CDR3 is TGCAGTGCTAGAGTGAACAGAGGGAACACTGAAGCTTTCTTT. This encodes CSARVNRGNTEAFF.